This T cell receptor beta chain originates from a study of T cells in localized non-small cell lung cancer. Regarding the study as a whole: Median roughly 57 top-100 tumor clones were shared with paired adjacent lung.

This clone was seen a few times. Its antigen is unknown. With 0 bases removed from V and 4 bases from J, the gap between germline ends came to 10 bases. CDR1 and CDR2 (germline): SGHNT, YYREEE (reference sequence). The length of the CDR3 is 15 residues. Only in-frame clones appear in the TCRdb table, and some are missing; sequencing was by immunoSEQ multiplex PCR. The table lists about 24,000 clones, approximately 91% of them singletons. The receptor comes from a man between 40 and 69 years old with stage I squamous cell lung carcinoma. The J gene is TRBJ2-2, the V gene TRBV5-4; D is unclear. Here the sequenced sample was peripheral blood, taken before any cancer treatment. The CDR3 loop reads CASSLGAQGTGELFF. The CDR3 bases are TGTGCCAGCAGCTTGGGCGCTCAAGGCACCGGGGAGCTGTTTTTT.